This T cell receptor beta chain is drawn from a study of CD8 T cells in Susac syndrome. Study-wide background: Roughly 6 sequenced Susac syndrome patients had clinically active disease, while eight or nine were in remission. Study results and caveats: The study recognized that its TCR sequencing and HLA analysis covered a relatively small number of individuals.

Germline lookup yields CDR1 MNHEY and CDR2 SMNVEV (reference sequence). V dropped 2 bases and J dropped 1 base, with 11 bases sitting between them. CDR3 length: 15 residues. Reverse transcription of 0.5 to 1 ug RNA was performed with random hexamers. The immunoSEQ assay covered 54 Vbeta and 13 Jbeta segments for CDR3. TCRdb independently ran MiXCR on the immunoSEQ multiplex PCR reads; one entry per CDR3 protein. Altogether about 190,000 distinct CDR3 sequences are present, under 97% being singletons, with the ten largest covering 0.09% to 0.1%. Bulk CD8+ and CD4+ cells came from magnetic negative isolation; CD8+ TEMRA by FACS. Worth noting for this clonotype: Its specificity is unknown.

The receptor was derived from a human donor with Susac syndrome. Sequences were obtained from CD4+ T cells from PBMCs. The rearrangement links TRBV27 to TRBJ1-1; a weak D match, TRBD1 (6 bases). The CDR3 is CASSLNGRGNTEAFF. The CDR3 DNA reads TGTGCCAGCAGTTTAAATGGCAGGGGGAACACTGAAGCTTTCTTT.